This is a list of T cell receptor beta chains from one sample in a study of cytomegalovirus exposure and HLA in healthy donors. Profiling relied on immunoSEQ multiplex PCR, and the TCRdb table lists in-frame clones only, not all of them. The sample lists fewer than 200,000 clones, over 80% occurring once. Material for sequencing was PBMCs. All receptors come from a woman aged 45 to 65 in good health and CMV-seropositive. CDR3s include the opening cysteine and the closing phenylalanine or tryptophan. A D gene is named only where the DNA matches it firmly. Not all rows give a size; the values are once, few, many and, for expanded clones, a class.

V gene	D gene	clone size	J gene	CDR3 protein	CDR3 DNA
TRBV19	-	-	TRBJ2-3	CASSVEQGDSGDTQYF	TGTGCCAGCAGCGTCGAGCAGGGCGATAGTGGGGATACGCAGTATTTT
TRBV10-3	TRBD1	-	TRBJ2-5	CAISDAPGQGYGTQYF	TGTGCCATCAGTGACGCCCCGGGACAGGGGTACGGGACCCAGTACTTC
TRBV28	-	-	TRBJ1-5	CASSLELRVTSNQPQHF	TGTGCCAGCAGCCTCGAGCTCCGGGTTACTAGCAATCAGCCCCAGCATTTT
TRBV5-1	-	once	TRBJ2-7	CASSYGGQFNGEQYF	TGCGCCAGCAGCTATGGGGGACAATTCAACGGCGAGCAGTACTTC
TRBV18	-	-	TRBJ1-1	CASSPPILRDEAFF	TGTGCCAGCTCACCACCGATCTTGAGGGATGAAGCTTTCTTT
TRBV9	TRBD2	-	TRBJ2-1	CASSVYDRTSARRTYNEQFF	TGTGCCAGCAGCGTATATGATCGAACTAGCGCGAGACGGACCTACAATGAGCAGTTCTTC
TRBV30	TRBD1	-	TRBJ1-6	CAWSARQGAFNSPLHF	TGTGCCTGGAGTGCCAGGCAGGGGGCCTTTAATTCACCCCTCCACTTT
TRBV9	TRBD2	-	TRBJ2-3	CASSTTSGETDTQYF	TGTGCCAGCAGCACGACTAGCGGGGAAACAGATACGCAGTATTTT
TRBV9	-	few	TRBJ1-1	CASSVGQYRATEAFF	TGTGCCAGCAGCGTGGGCCAGTACAGGGCCACTGAAGCTTTCTTT
TRBV5-1	TRBD1	few	TRBJ1-6	CASSSSSRPGQVLFSNSPLHF	TGCGCCAGCAGCTCCTCCTCCAGACCGGGACAGGTTCTGTTCTCTAATTCACCCCTCCACTTT
TRBV29-1	TRBD1	-	TRBJ1-2	CSSDRVGYTF	TGCAGCTCCGACAGGGTAGGCTACACCTTC
TRBV5-4	TRBD1	-	TRBJ1-2	CASSGTGGKYGYTF	TGTGCCAGCAGCGGGACAGGGGGCAAGTATGGCTACACCTTC
TRBV15	TRBD1	-	TRBJ2-7	CATSSRDRDYEQYF	TGTGCCACCAGCTCCCGGGACAGGGACTACGAGCAGTACTTC
TRBV5-1	TRBD1	-	TRBJ2-7	CASSLGDRGWYEQYF	TGCGCCAGCAGCTTGGGGGACAGGGGGTGGTACGAGCAGTACTTC
TRBV29-1	-	-	TRBJ1-1	CSVEDPRRMNTEAFF	TGCAGCGTTGAAGATCCTAGACGGATGAACACTGAAGCTTTCTTT
TRBV4-1	-	-	TRBJ2-3	CASSQDDSGGTDTQYF	TGCGCCAGCAGCCAAGATGATAGCGGCGGCACAGATACGCAGTATTTT
TRBV7-2	-	-	TRBJ1-1	CASSLGGGGYTEAFF	TGTGCCAGCAGCTTAGGTGGGGGGGGGTACACTGAAGCTTTCTTT
TRBV5-1	TRBD1	-	TRBJ2-1	CASSLDLGQSSYNEQFF	TGCGCCAGCAGCTTGGACTTGGGACAGAGCTCCTACAATGAGCAGTTCTTC
TRBV15	-	once	TRBJ1-2	CATSRGLSATSNYGYTF	TGTGCCACCAGCAGAGGTTTATCGGCGACATCTAACTATGGCTACACCTTC
TRBV7-9	-	few	TRBJ1-1	CASSLVQGWTEAFF	TGTGCCAGCAGCTTAGTGCAGGGGTGGACTGAAGCTTTCTTT
TRBV27	TRBD1	-	TRBJ1-1	CASRRQGNTEAFF	TGTGCCAGCAGACGACAGGGGAACACTGAAGCTTTCTTT
TRBV28	TRBD1	-	TRBJ2-7	CASNGGGAMTGSLSYEQYF	TGTGCCAGCAATGGTGGTGGGGCCATGACAGGGTCTCTATCCTACGAGCAGTACTTC
TRBV4-2	-	-	TRBJ2-3	CASSQDHYTQYF	TGTGCCAGCAGCCAAGATCATTATACGCAGTATTTT
TRBV10-2	TRBD1	-	TRBJ1-1	CASRDRGWEYAEAFF	TGCGCCAGCAGGGACAGGGGATGGGAATACGCTGAAGCTTTCTTT